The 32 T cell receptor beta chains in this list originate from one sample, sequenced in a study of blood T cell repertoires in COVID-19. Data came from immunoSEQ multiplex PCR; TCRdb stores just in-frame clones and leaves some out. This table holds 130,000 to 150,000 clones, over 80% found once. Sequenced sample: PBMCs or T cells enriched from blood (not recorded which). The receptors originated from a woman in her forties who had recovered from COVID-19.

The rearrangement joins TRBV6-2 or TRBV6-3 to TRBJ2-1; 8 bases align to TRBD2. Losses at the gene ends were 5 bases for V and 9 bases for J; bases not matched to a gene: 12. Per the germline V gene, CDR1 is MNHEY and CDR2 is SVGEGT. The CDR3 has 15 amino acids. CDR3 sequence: CASSPSGTRMAEQFF. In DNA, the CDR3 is TGTGCCAGCAGTCCCTCCGGGACTAGGATGGCTGAGCAGTTCTTC.

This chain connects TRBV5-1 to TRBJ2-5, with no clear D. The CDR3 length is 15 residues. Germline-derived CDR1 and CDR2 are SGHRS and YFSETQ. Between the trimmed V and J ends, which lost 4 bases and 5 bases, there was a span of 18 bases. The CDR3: CASSLSYQPRETQYF. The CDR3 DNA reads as TGCGCCAGCAGCCTTTCATACCAGCCGAGGGAGACCCAGTACTTC.

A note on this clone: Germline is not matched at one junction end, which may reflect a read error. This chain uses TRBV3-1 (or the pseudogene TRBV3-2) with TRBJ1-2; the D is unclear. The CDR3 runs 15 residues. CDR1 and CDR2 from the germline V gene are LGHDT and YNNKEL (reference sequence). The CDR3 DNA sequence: TGTGCCAGCAGTCAAGATAGCTTACTGACCTATGGCTACACCTTC. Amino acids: CASSQDSLLTYGYTF.

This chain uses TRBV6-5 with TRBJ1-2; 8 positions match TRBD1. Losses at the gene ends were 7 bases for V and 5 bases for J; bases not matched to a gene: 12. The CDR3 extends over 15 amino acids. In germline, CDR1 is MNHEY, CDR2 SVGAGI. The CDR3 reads CASTRGGQGQYGYTF. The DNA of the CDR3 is TGTGCCAGCACCCGAGGTGGACAGGGACAATATGGCTACACCTTC.

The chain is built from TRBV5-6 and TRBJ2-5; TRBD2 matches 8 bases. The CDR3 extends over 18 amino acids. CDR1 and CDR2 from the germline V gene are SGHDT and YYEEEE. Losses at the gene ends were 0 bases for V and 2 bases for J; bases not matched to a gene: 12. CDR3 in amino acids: CASSLELRGGEGQETQYF. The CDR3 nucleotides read TGTGCCAGCAGCTTGGAACTTCGGGGGGGAGAAGGGCAAGAGACCCAGTACTTC.

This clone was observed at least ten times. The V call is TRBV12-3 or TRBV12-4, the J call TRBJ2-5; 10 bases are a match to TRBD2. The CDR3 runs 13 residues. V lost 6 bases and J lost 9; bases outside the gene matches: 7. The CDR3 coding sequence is TGTGCCAGCAGACCCTCTAGCGGGAGCTCCCAGTACTTC. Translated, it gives CASRPSSGSSQYF.

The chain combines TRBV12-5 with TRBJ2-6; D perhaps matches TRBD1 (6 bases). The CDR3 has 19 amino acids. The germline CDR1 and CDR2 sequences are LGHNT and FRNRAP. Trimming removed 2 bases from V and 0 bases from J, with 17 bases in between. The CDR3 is CASGLLRTDYPSGANVLTF. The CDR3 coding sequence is TGTGCTAGTGGTTTGCTTCGGACAGACTATCCCTCTGGGGCCAACGTCCTGACTTTC.

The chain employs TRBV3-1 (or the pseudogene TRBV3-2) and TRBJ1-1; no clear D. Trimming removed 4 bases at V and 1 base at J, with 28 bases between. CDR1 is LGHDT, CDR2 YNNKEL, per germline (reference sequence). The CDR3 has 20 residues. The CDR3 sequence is CASSPPDIGGLSVKNTEAFF. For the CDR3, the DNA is TGTGCCAGCAGCCCGCCTGACATTGGAGGTTTATCCGTAAAGAACACTGAAGCTTTCTTT.

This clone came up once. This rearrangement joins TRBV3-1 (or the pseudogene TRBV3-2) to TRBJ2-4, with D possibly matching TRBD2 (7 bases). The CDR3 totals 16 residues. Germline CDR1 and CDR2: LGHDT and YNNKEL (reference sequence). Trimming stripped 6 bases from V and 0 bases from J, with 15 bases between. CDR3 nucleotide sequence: TGTGCCAGCAGTCATGGGGGGGGCCTAGCCAAAAACATTCAGTACTTC. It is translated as CASSHGGGLAKNIQYF.

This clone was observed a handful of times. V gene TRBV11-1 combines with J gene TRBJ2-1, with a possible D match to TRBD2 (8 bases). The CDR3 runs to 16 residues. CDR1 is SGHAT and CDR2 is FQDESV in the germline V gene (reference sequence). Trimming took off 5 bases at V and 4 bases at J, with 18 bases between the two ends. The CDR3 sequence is CASSLIAGQPYNEQFF. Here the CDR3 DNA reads TGTGCCAGCAGCCTCATAGCGGGACAGCCTTACAATGAGCAGTTCTTC.

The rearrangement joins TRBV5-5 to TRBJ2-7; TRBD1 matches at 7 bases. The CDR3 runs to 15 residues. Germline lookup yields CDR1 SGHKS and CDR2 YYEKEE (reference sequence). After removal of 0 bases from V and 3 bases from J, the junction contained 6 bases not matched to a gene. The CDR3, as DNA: TGTGCCAGCAGCTTGGTGTCAGGGGGTAGCTACGAGCAGTACTTC. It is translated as CASSLVSGGSYEQYF.

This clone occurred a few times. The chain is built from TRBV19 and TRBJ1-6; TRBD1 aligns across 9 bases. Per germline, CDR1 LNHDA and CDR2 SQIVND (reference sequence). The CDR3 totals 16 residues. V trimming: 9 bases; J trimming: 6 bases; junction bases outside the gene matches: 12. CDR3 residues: CASQNPGTGINSPLHF. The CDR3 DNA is TGTGCCAGCCAGAACCCCGGGACAGGGATTAATTCACCCCTCCACTTT.

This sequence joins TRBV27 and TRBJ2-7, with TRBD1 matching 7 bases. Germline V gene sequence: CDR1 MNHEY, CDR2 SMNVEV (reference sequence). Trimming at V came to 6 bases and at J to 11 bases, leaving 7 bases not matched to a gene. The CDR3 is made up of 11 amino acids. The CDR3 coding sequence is TGTGCCAGCAGCAGACAGGGACGGGAGTACTTC. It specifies CASSRQGREYF.

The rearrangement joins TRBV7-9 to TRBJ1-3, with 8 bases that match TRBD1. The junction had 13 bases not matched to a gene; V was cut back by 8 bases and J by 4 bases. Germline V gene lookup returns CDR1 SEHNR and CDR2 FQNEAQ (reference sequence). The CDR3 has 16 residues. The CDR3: CASLLFQGARGNTIYF. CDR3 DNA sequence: TGTGCCAGCCTTCTTTTCCAGGGGGCGCGAGGAAACACCATATATTTT.

The CDR3 spells CASSRTGANLMDNYGYTF. CDR3 nucleotides: TGTGCCAGCAGTAGGACAGGGGCCAACCTAATGGATAACTATGGCTACACCTTC. V and J are TRBV27 and TRBJ1-2, with 9 nucleotides matching TRBD1. The V gene's germline CDR1 is MNHEY and CDR2 SMNVEV (reference sequence). The J segment lost 1 base and the V segment lost 5 bases, leaving 14 bases of the junction unmatched. CDR3 length equals 18 residues.

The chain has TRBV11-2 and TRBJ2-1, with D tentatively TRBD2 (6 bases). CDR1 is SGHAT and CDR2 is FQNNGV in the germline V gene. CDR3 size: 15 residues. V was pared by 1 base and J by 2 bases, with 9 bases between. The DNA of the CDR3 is TGTGCCAGCAGCTTAGGTGGGAGGACCTACAATGAGCAGTTCTTC. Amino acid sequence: CASSLGGRTYNEQFF.

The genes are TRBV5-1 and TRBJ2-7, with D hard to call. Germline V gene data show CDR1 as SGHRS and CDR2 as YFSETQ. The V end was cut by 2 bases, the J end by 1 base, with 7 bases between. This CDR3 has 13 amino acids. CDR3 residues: CASSFSLSYEQYF. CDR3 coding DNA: TGCGCCAGCAGCTTTAGTCTGTCCTACGAGCAGTACTTC.

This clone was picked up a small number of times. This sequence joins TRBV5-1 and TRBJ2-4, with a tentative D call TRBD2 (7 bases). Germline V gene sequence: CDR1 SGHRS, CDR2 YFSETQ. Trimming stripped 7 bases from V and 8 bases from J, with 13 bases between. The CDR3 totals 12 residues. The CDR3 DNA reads TGCGCCAGCCGGGGGGCGCGAGACATTCAGTACTTC. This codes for CASRGARDIQYF.

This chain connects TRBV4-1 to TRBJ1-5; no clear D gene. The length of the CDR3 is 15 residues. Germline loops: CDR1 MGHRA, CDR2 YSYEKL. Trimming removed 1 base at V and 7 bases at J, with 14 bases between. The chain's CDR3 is CASSQAGGKRQPQHF. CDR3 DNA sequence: TGCGCCAGCAGCCAAGCCGGAGGGAAAAGACAGCCCCAGCATTTT.

The CDR3 loop is CASSPEADLRPTEAFF. The CDR3 DNA reads TGTGCCAGCTCACCGGAGGCAGACCTCCGTCCCACTGAAGCTTTCTTT. The genes are TRBV18 and TRBJ1-1; D call uncertain. Between the trimmed V and J ends, which lost 3 bases and 4 bases, there was a span of 18 bases. Germline loops: CDR1 KGHSH, CDR2 LQKENI. CDR3 length: 16 amino acids.

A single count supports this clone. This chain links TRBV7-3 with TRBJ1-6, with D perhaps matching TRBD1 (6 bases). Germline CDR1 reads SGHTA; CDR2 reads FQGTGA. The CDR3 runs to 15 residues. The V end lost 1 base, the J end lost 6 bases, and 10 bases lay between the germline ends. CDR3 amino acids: CASSLNAGANSPLHF. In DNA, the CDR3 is TGTGCCAGCAGCTTAAACGCGGGGGCTAATTCACCCCTCCACTTT.

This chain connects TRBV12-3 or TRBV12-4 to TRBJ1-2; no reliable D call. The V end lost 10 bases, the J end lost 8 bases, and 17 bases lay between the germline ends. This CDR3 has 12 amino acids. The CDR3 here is CAIYSPVWGYTF. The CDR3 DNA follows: TGTGCCATCTATTCACCCGTATGGGGCTACACCTTC.

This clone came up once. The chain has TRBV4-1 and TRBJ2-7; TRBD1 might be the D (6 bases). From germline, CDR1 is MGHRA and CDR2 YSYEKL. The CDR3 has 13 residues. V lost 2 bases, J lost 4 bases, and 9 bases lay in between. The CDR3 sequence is CASSQTQGYEQYF. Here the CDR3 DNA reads TGCGCCAGCAGCCAAACTCAGGGGTACGAGCAGTACTTC.

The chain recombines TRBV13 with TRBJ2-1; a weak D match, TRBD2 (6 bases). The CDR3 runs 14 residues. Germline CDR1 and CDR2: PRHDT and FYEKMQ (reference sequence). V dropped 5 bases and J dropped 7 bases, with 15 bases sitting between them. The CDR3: CASSGGLPGNEQFF. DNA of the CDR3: TGTGCCAGCAGCGGGGGACTCCCAGGTAATGAGCAGTTCTTC.

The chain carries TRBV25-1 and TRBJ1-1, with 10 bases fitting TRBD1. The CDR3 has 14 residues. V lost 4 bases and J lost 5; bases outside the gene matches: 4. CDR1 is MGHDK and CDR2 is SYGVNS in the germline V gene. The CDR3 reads CASSVDRGRTEAFF. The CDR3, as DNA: TGTGCCAGCAGTGTGGACAGGGGGAGAACTGAAGCTTTCTTT.

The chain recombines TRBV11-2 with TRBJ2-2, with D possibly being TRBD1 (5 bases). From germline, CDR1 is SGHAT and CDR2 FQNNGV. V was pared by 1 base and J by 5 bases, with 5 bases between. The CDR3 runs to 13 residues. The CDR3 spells CASSLGQTGELFF. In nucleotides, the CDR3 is TGTGCCAGCAGCTTAGGACAGACCGGGGAGCTGTTTTTT.

This chain's CDR3 is CASSLNNPGRAGTDTQYF. CDR3 in DNA: TGCGCCAGCAGCTTAAATAATCCCGGCAGGGCAGGCACAGATACGCAGTATTTT. The chain joins TRBV5-1 to TRBJ2-3; a weak D match, TRBD1 (5 bases). The CDR3 spans 18 residues. From germline, CDR1 is SGHRS and CDR2 YFSETQ. V was cut by 2 bases and J by 1 base, with 20 bases left in between.

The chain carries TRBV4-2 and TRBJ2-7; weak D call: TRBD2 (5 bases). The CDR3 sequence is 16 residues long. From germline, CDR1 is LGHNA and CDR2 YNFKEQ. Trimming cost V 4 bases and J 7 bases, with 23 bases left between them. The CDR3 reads CASSPRRGGSVEEQYF. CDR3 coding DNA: TGTGCCAGCAGCCCCCGCCGGGGTGGGAGTGTGGAGGAGCAGTACTTC.

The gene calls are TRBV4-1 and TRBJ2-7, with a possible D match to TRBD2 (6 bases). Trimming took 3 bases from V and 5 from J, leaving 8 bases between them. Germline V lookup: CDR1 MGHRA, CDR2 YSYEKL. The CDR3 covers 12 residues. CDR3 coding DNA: TGCGCCAGCAGCCATGGGACTGACGAGCAGTACTTC. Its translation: CASSHGTDEQYF.

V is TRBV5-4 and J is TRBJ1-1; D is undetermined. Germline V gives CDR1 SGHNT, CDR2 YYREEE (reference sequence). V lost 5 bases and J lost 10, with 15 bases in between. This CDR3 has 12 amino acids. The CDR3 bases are TGTGCCAGCAGTCCCCTTCCGGGTGCAGCTTTCTTT. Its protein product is CASSPLPGAAFF.

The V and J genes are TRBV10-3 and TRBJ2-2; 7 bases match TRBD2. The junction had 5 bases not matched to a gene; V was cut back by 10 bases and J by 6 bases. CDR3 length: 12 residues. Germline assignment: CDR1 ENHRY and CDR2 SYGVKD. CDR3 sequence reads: CASGSSAGELFF. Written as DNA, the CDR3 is TGTGCCAGCGGGAGTTCGGCCGGGGAGCTGTTTTTT.

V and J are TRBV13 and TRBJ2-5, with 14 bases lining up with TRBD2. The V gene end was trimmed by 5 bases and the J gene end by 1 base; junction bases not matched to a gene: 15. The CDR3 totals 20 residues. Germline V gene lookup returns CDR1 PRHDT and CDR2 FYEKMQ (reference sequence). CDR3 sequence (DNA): TGTGCCAGCAGCCCCCGGGGCTTCTCAGGGACTAGCGGGAGCCAAGAGACCCAGTACTTC. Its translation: CASSPRGFSGTSGSQETQYF.